This entry describes one T cell receptor (beta chain). The antigen remains unidentified. TCRdb keeps only in-frame clones here, not all; method: immunoSEQ multiplex PCR. The data show about 20,000 clones, with 84% seen just once and about a third held by the top ten. The CDR3 runs 15 residues. Trimming at V came to 3 bases and at J to 5 bases, leaving 7 bases not matched to a gene. CDR1 LNHDA and CDR2 SQIVND come from the germline V gene (reference sequence). Time point denoted: 20-29 weeks after completion of therapy. The data derive from a study of T cell therapy after organ transplantation. Study information: Expansion used a peptide pool of 30 HLA class I and II CMV epitopes. T cell doses, up to 6, came every 2 weeks; follow-up lasted approximately 7 months.

Notes on the study in general: Pretherapy CD8 clonality inversely correlated with its fold change after therapy. Nonresponder repertoires showed strong pretherapy expansions, barely changing post-therapy.

The chain is built from TRBV19 and TRBJ1-5, with 7 bases lining up with TRBD1. The clonotype comes from a human patient who had received a solid organ transplant and had CMV disease. Some T cells may be provided by the graft donor. The sequencing here drew on CD8+ T cells from blood, taken after autologous CMV-specific T cell therapy. This CDR3 reads CASSMVAGGDQPQHF. The CDR3 region has the DNA TGTGCCAGTAGTATGGTGGCAGGGGGGGATCAGCCCCAGCATTTT.